This TCR beta chain comes out of a study of blood T cell repertoires in COVID-19. Some clones are missing from TCRdb's copy, which holds only in-frame ones; the method was immunoSEQ multiplex PCR. The sample includes more than 250,000 clones, around 86% of them seen just once. This clone was detected a few times. The germline V and J ends were trimmed by 5 bases and 6 bases, with 20 bases remaining between them. From germline, CDR1 is SGHTA and CDR2 FQGNSA. The CDR3 runs to 16 residues. The rearrangement uses TRBV7-2 and TRBJ2-1; D is uncertain. The source of this sequence is a man aged 45-60 years with active or convalescent COVID-19. The sample consisted of peripheral blood. DNA for the CDR3: TGTGCCAGCAGCCCCTACCCCGCGGCCACTCCCAATGAGCAGTTCTTC. Translating gives CASSPYPAATPNEQFF.